This TCR beta chain appears in the sequencing data of a study of OX40 agonist ivuxolimab in advanced cancers. The repertoire was sequenced with immunoSEQ multiplex PCR; TCRdb's copy has only in-frame clones and lacks some. The sample lists about 90,000 clones; approximately 91% were seen once. The CDR3 has 15 residues. The V gene lost 5 bases and the J gene lost 1 base, with 14 bases spanning the gap. Germline CDR1 and CDR2: LNHNV and YYDKDF (reference sequence). This sample comprised CD4+ or CD8+ T cells sorted from blood, obtained in a trial of the OX40 agonist ivuxolimab. The genes are TRBV15 and TRBJ2-5; possibly TRBD1 or TRBD2 for D (5 bases each). The sequence came from an adult with an advanced solid tumor such as melanoma, head and neck, liver or kidney cancer. The CDR3 region is CATSWGKSPQETQYF. DNA for the CDR3: TGTGCCACCAGCTGGGGGAAAAGCCCCCAAGAGACCCAGTACTTC.